The source of this T cell receptor (beta chain) is a study of blood T cell repertoires in COVID-19. Some clones are missing from TCRdb's copy, which holds only in-frame ones; the method was immunoSEQ multiplex PCR. The sample lists roughly 200,000 clones; approximately 89% were seen once. Germline V gene lookup returns CDR1 SGHTA and CDR2 FQGNSA. This CDR3 is built from 17 residues. Trimming took 0 bases from V and 5 from J; bases not matched to a gene: 9. This clonotype originated in a man aged 35 to 55 who had recovered from COVID-19. This chain uses TRBV7-2 with TRBJ2-3; TRBD2 aligns across 9 bases. The specimen was PBMCs or T cells enriched from blood (not recorded which). This chain's CDR3 is CASSLALLGLARDTQYF. In nucleotides, the CDR3 is TGTGCCAGCAGCTTAGCGCTTTTGGGACTAGCTCGAGATACGCAGTATTTT.